This T cell receptor beta chain was obtained from a study of blood T cell repertoires in COVID-19 (TCRdb year 2020). As for the study more broadly: The collaborator samples originated in the United States, Italy and Spain and spanned the acute and convalescent phases of COVID-19. The prospective study material was composed of cDNA or gDNA derived from T cells, B-cell-depleted T cells, or PBMCs. A de-identified subject ID, COVID-19 status, age in years and sex were almost always included in the sample metadata. Deeply sampled blood TCRbeta repertoires from subjects exposed to, actively infected with, or recovered from COVID-19 were included in the dataset. HLA class I and class II types, where available, came from metadata supplied by the sample provider rather than from assay-based typing. Samples came from the ongoing ImmuneRACE study (first 160 participants) plus 1,254 subjects from 6 global collaborators. The repertoires were released in a freely available public database meant as a resource for research on the immune response to SARS-CoV-2.

Including cysteine and phenylalanine, the CDR3 has 13 amino acids. Only the CDR3 portion is preserved as DNA: 39 bases, with reading frame beginning at the first base. V is clipped by 5 bases and J by 4 bases, and the sequence between their germline boundaries is 12 bases long. The germline V gene encodes CDR1 SGHRS and CDR2 YFSETQ. The immunoSEQ Assay, a bias-controlled multiplex PCR, was used to amplify TCRbeta CDR3 regions from genomic DNA. For the original study's pipeline: Nucleated cell counts per sample were estimated from amplification of reference gene primers within the assay. Sequence reads were collapsed and filtered to measure the absolute abundance of every unique TCRbeta CDR3 rearrangement. For each sample, productive Simpson clonality was calculated as the square root of Simpson's diversity index across productive rearrangements. TCRdb took over this immuneACCESS table, retaining in-frame rearrangements with V and J assigned. Such tables are incomplete; in checked studies, under half of the missing clones stem from an unresolved V gene, and the remainder is unexplained. Clone size and V and J calls were adopted from that table, with D and trimming inferred from the DNA. Across this sample there are fewer than 300,000 clones, with roughly 83% seen only once. Roughly 2.7% of the sample is taken by the ten largest.

As regards this clone: Its antigen target is currently unknown. Base qualities are missing; no much larger clone stands one base away.

Collaborating institutions collected whole blood in K2EDTA tubes following their own protocols. For TCRbeta analysis, collaborators shipped samples as frozen whole blood, isolated PBMCs, or DNA extracted from either of those sample types. The study at large found these results: The amount of clinical and demographic metadata varied by source and participant and was provided uncurated.

The receptor was isolated from a woman aged 70 to 79 with active or convalescent COVID-19. The specimen sequenced was peripheral blood. Rearrangement joined TRBV5-1 to TRBJ1-2, with TRBD1 tentatively as D gene (5 bases match). The nucleotides are TGCGCCAGCAGGGACGACAGCTTCTATGGCTACACCTTC. It is translated as CASRDDSFYGYTF.